This record looks at one T cell receptor beta chain sequence and its context. Its antigen is as yet unknown. The data stem from a study of a mutant IDH1 vaccine in newly diagnosed glioma. Study as a whole: Former treatment meant radiotherapy, temozolomide, or both; the majority had gotten both.

General study results and limits: Most patients, 93.3%, showed vaccine-induced immune responses.

Time point given: week 11, during vaccination. A 20-mer mutant IDH1 peptide at 300 ug was injected subcutaneously with topical imiquimod. Each tumor in the donors was a new WHO grade 3 or 4 astrocytoma, IDH1-mutant and ATRX-lost. Produced via immunoSEQ multiplex PCR; TCRdb's table is partial and in-frame only. The table lists over 60,000 clones, about nine tenths of them singletons. Germline V gives CDR1 SGHRS, CDR2 YFSETQ. V trimming: 4 bases; J trimming: 4 bases; junction bases outside the gene matches: 6. CDR3 size: 14 residues. The V call is TRBV5-1, the J call TRBJ2-7; 9 nucleotides agree with TRBD2. Here the sequenced sample was PBMCs, taken from a glioma patient whose treatment included an IDH1 peptide vaccine. The receptor was isolated from a man between 40 and 49 years old with glioma. The CDR3 bases are TGCGCCAGCAGCCTACTTGCGGGAGGGTACGAGCAGTACTTC. This encodes CASSLLAGGYEQYF.